The next 29 T cell receptor beta chains were all read from a single sample in a study of cytomegalovirus exposure and HLA in healthy donors. Researchers ran the PCR with 60 Vbeta and 13 Jbeta primers. Clones were read by immunoSEQ multiplex PCR, and TCRdb kept only the in-frame ones, dropping some. The sample gives more than 55,000 clones, roughly 68% of which show up once; around 10% is in the top ten. The sample consisted of PBMCs. Every receptor here comes from an older woman in good health and CMV-seropositive.

The chain couples TRBV7-2 to TRBJ1-1, with TRBD1 as a possible D gene (5 bases). The length of the CDR3 is 14 residues. The V gene lost 7 bases and the J gene lost 5 bases, with 17 bases spanning the gap. Germline V gene lookup returns CDR1 SGHTA and CDR2 FQGNSA. This CDR3 reads CASNPGGRTTEAFF. CDR3 DNA sequence: TGTGCCAGCAACCCCGGGGGGAGAACAACTGAAGCTTTCTTT.

This chain joins TRBV19 and TRBJ1-2; possibly TRBD1 for D (6 bases). Trimming removed 0 bases at V and 7 bases at J, with 15 bases between. The CDR3 has 15 amino acids. CDR1 is LNHDA, CDR2 SQIVND, per germline (reference sequence). CDR3 amino acids: CASSIELQGVGGYTF. The CDR3 nucleotides are TGTGCCAGTAGTATAGAGTTACAGGGAGTAGGTGGCTACACCTTC.

The chain uses TRBV7-3 and TRBJ1-1; no firm D call. The CDR3 is 13 amino acids. V was clipped by 6 bases and J by 1 base, with 9 bases between them. Germline CDR1 is SGHTA and CDR2 is FQGTGA. This CDR3 is CASRAEGNTEAFF. Written as DNA, the CDR3 is TGTGCCAGCAGGGCAGAGGGGAACACTGAAGCTTTCTTT.

This clone was observed a single time. The CDR3 reads CASTPPGGASRGEAFF. The CDR3 DNA follows: TGTGCCAGTACGCCCCCAGGGGGCGCTTCTCGAGGTGAAGCTTTCTTT. The J gene is TRBJ1-1, the V gene TRBV19, with 8 bases aligning to TRBD1. The CDR3 loop spans 16 amino acids. With V trimmed by 7 bases and J by 7 bases, 17 bases remained unmatched. Germline V CDR1 and CDR2: LNHDA, SQIVND (reference sequence).

The chain joins TRBV18 to TRBJ1-1; D unclear. The V end was cut by 4 bases, the J end by 1 base, with 13 bases between. CDR3 length: 15 residues. Germline lookup yields CDR1 KGHSH and CDR2 LQKENI. The CDR3 is CASSLLTVPNTEAFF. The CDR3 bases are TGTGCCAGCTCACTACTCACAGTTCCGAACACTGAAGCTTTCTTT.

The CDR3 DNA reads as TGTGCCAGCAGCTTGGGGGACAGGGGGCCCACTGAAGCTTTCTTT. Amino acid sequence: CASSLGDRGPTEAFF. The V gene is TRBV5-4, the J gene TRBJ1-1, with 12 bases fitting TRBD1. Looked up from germline, CDR1 is SGHNT and CDR2 is YYREEE (reference sequence). The V segment lost 0 bases and the J segment 4 bases; nucleotides outside the gene matches: 1. The CDR3 sequence is 15 residues long.

This chain connects TRBV7-9 to TRBJ1-2; D gene ambiguous. The CDR3 is 13 residues long. Germline V gene sequence: CDR1 SEHNR, CDR2 FQNEAQ (reference sequence). V lost 4 bases, J lost 6 bases, and 12 bases lay in between. CDR3 protein: CASSSVVLHGYTF. The CDR3 coding sequence is TGTGCCAGCAGCTCCGTGGTACTCCATGGCTACACCTTC.

The rearrangement uses TRBV30 and TRBJ1-6; possibly TRBD1 for D (6 bases). The CDR3 is made up of 15 amino acids. The germline gives CDR1 GTSNPN, CDR2 SVGIG (reference sequence). Trimming removed 0 bases from V and 7 bases from J, with 13 bases in between. The CDR3 region has the DNA TGTGCCTGGAGTGTTTCAGGGGCTAGGAATTCACCCCTCCACTTT. The encoded protein is CAWSVSGARNSPLHF.

This clone was picked up a small number of times. This chain uses TRBV11-2 with TRBJ2-7; 7 positions match TRBD1. This CDR3 is 14 amino acids long. V was clipped by 5 bases and J by 5 bases; unmatched bases: 9. Germline CDR1 and CDR2: SGHAT and FQNNGV. CDR3 protein: CASSAQTGRHEQYF. In DNA form, the CDR3 reads TGTGCCAGCAGCGCACAGACAGGGCGGCACGAGCAGTACTTC.

Here the CDR3 DNA reads TGCGCCAGCAGCCCGGGACAGCAACGCCGAAACACCATATATTTT. It codes for CASSPGQQRRNTIYF. V gene TRBV4-1 combines with J gene TRBJ1-3; 7 positions match TRBD1. The length of the CDR3 is 15 residues. The germline V gene has CDR1 MGHRA and CDR2 YSYEKL. V was pared by 4 bases and J by 5 bases, with 8 bases of the junction left unmatched.

The chain couples TRBV27 to TRBJ1-4, with D unclear. The germline CDR1 and CDR2 sequences are MNHEY and SMNVEV (reference sequence). Trimming cost V 7 bases and J 8 bases, with 26 bases left between them. This CDR3 is 17 amino acids long. Written as DNA, the CDR3 is TGTGCCAGCAAGACACTCGAGACGGTCCGTAGAAAGGAAAAACTGTTTTTT. Encoded protein: CASKTLETVRRKEKLFF.

This clone was detected only a few times. The chain carries TRBV19 and TRBJ2-5; 12 bases are shared with TRBD2. V shed 5 bases and J 5 bases; nucleotides not matched to a gene: 12. Germline V gives CDR1 LNHDA, CDR2 SQIVND (reference sequence). CDR3 size: 17 residues. The CDR3 DNA follows: TGTGCCAGTAGTGTCACTAGCGGGGGGTCCCTAGGGGAGACCCAGTACTTC. Protein sequence: CASSVTSGGSLGETQYF. Full variable domain (outside the CDR3, taken from reference TRBV19 and TRBJ2-5): DGGITQSPKYLFRKEGQNVTLSCEQNLNHDAMYWYRQDPGQGLRLIYYSQIVNDFQKGDIAEGYSVSREKKESFPLTVTSAQKNPTAFYLCASSVTSGGSLGETQYFGPGTRLLVL.

The J gene is TRBJ2-1, the V gene TRBV15; a possible D gene is TRBD1 (5 bases). The ends were cut back, 2 bases at V and 10 bases at J, with 12 bases in the middle. CDR3 size: 13 residues. The germline V gene has CDR1 LNHNV and CDR2 YYDKDF (reference sequence). This chain's CDR3 is CATSRPRTREQFF. In DNA form, the CDR3 reads TGTGCCACCAGCAGACCCCGGACACGCGAGCAGTTCTTC.

The rearrangement joins TRBV6-1 to TRBJ2-1, with D maybe TRBD2 (7 bases). The CDR3 sequence is 17 residues long. Looked up from germline, CDR1 is MNHNS and CDR2 is SASEGT. V gave up 0 bases and J gave up 8 bases, with 20 bases separating them. The CDR3 is CASSEAGRGAYRYEQFF. The CDR3 DNA is TGTGCCAGCAGTGAAGCCGGCCGGGGGGCCTATCGGTATGAGCAGTTCTTC.

This clone has just a few counts. CDR3 sequence reads: CASSLAVASTDTQYF. CDR3 in DNA: TGCGCCAGCAGCTTGGCGGTAGCAAGCACAGATACGCAGTATTTT. This sequence joins TRBV5-1 and TRBJ2-3; D unresolved. V was trimmed by 0 bases and J by 0 bases, leaving 8 bases between them. Germline loops: CDR1 SGHRS, CDR2 YFSETQ. The CDR3 contains 15 residues.

This chain connects TRBV5-6 to TRBJ2-1; the D gene is possibly TRBD1 (5 bases). V lost 2 bases, J lost 2 bases, and 11 bases lay in between. CDR1 is SGHDT, CDR2 YYEEEE, per germline. The CDR3 spans 15 residues. The CDR3 is CASSLIDRTYNEQFF. Here the CDR3 DNA reads TGTGCCAGCAGCTTAATTGACAGAACCTACAATGAGCAGTTCTTC.

V is TRBV6-5 and J is TRBJ2-3; D remains ambiguous. Trimming stripped 2 bases from V and 0 bases from J, with 9 bases between. This CDR3 region has 15 residues. Looked up from germline, CDR1 is MNHEY and CDR2 is SVGAGI. This CDR3 is CASSYLLTSTDTQYF. The CDR3 bases are TGTGCCAGCAGTTACCTTTTGACTAGCACAGATACGCAGTATTTT.

The gene calls are TRBV9 and TRBJ2-3; TRBD2 might be the D (6 bases). The germline gives CDR1 SGDLS, CDR2 YYNGEE. The germline V and J ends were trimmed by 2 bases and 2 bases, with 12 bases remaining between them. The CDR3 runs to 15 residues. CDR3 region: CASSVLGLLTDTQYF. CDR3 coding DNA: TGTGCCAGCAGCGTCTTGGGACTTCTCACAGATACGCAGTATTTT.

The table lists this clone with a few counts. The rearrangement uses TRBV10-1 and TRBJ1-1; 9 nucleotides align to TRBD1. V lost 2 bases to trimming and J lost 12 bases; unmatched junction nucleotides: 7. Germline lookup yields CDR1 WNHNN and CDR2 SYGVQD (reference sequence). CDR3 length: 13 residues. This CDR3 reads CASSEDWDRETFF. Written as DNA, the CDR3 is TGCGCCAGCAGTGAGGATTGGGACAGGGAAACTTTCTTT.

The V gene is TRBV2, the J gene TRBJ1-4; no definite D call. V lost 7 bases and J lost 3, with 9 bases in between. CDR1 SNHLY and CDR2 FYNNEI come from the germline V gene. The CDR3 consists of 13 residues. The CDR3 DNA follows: TGTGCCAGCAAGAAGCAGGCTAATGAAAAACTGTTTTTT. Its protein is CASKKQANEKLFF.

This sequence joins TRBV7-2 and TRBJ1-3; D is perhaps TRBD1 (6 bases). Per the germline V gene, CDR1 is SGHTA and CDR2 is FQGNSA. V lost 1 base, J lost 2 bases, and 9 bases lay in between. The CDR3 covers 15 residues. In DNA form, the CDR3 reads TGTGCCAGCAGCTTAGGAGGGGGACCTGGAAACACCATATATTTT. Translated: CASSLGGGPGNTIYF.

The V call is TRBV29-1, the J call TRBJ2-7; TRBD2 might be the D (7 bases). The V and J ends lost 7 bases and 2 bases respectively, with 18 bases between them. The CDR3 spans 14 residues. Germline lookup yields CDR1 SQVTM and CDR2 ANQGSEA. CDR3 in amino acids: CSGGGGRDTYEQYF. In DNA, the CDR3 is TGCAGCGGGGGGGGCGGACGGGACACCTACGAGCAGTACTTC.

The rearrangement joins TRBV7-8 to TRBJ1-2, with unresolved D. The V and J ends lost 1 base and 0 bases respectively, with 9 bases between them. The germline V gene has CDR1 SGHVS and CDR2 FQNEAQ. The CDR3 runs 15 residues. The CDR3 DNA reads TGTGCCAGCAGCTTAGGGTCCGGAGCTAACTATGGCTACACCTTC. It translates to CASSLGSGANYGYTF.

This clone appeared once. The chain uses TRBV13 and TRBJ1-3; possibly TRBD1 for D (6 bases). Germline V gene lookup returns CDR1 PRHDT and CDR2 FYEKMQ (reference sequence). CDR3 size: 16 residues. Trimming removed 5 bases at V and 0 bases at J, with 14 bases between. CDR3: CASSLPGQVSGNTIYF. Written as DNA, the CDR3 is TGTGCCAGCAGCCTACCGGGACAAGTCTCTGGAAACACCATATATTTT.

This clone is a singleton in its sample. The chain carries TRBV19 and TRBJ2-7; 10 bases are shared with TRBD1. There are 14 residues in the CDR3. In germline, CDR1 is LNHDA, CDR2 SQIVND (reference sequence). The V segment lost 5 bases and the J segment 6 bases; nucleotides outside the gene matches: 7. The CDR3 sequence: CASSVGQGMSEQYF. The CDR3 DNA reads as TGTGCCAGTAGTGTGGGACAGGGGATGTCCGAGCAGTACTTC.

The chain uses TRBV7-6 and TRBJ2-1, with a weak D call TRBD2 (6 bases). V lost 2 bases and J lost 3, with 11 bases in between. Per the germline V gene, CDR1 is SGHVS and CDR2 is FNYEAQ. This CDR3 has 15 residues. CDR3 region: CASSLQRANYNEQFF. The CDR3 bases are TGTGCCAGCAGCTTACAGCGGGCAAACTACAATGAGCAGTTCTTC.

V gene TRBV29-1 combines with J gene TRBJ2-3; TRBD2 aligns across 7 bases. Germline V CDR1 and CDR2: SQVTM, ANQGSEA. Germline trimming cut 6 bases from V and 1 base from J; bases unmatched to any gene: 7. The length of the CDR3 is 14 residues. CDR3 residues: CSVRRGRGTDTQYF. CDR3 coding DNA: TGCAGCGTCCGACGGGGGAGGGGCACAGATACGCAGTATTTT.

The rearrangement joins TRBV19 to TRBJ1-1, with D perhaps matching TRBD1 (5 bases). The V gene's germline CDR1 is LNHDA and CDR2 SQIVND (reference sequence). CDR3 size: 13 residues. Trimming left V 7 bases short and J 1 base short, with 10 bases between. The CDR3: CASKGHENTEAFF. CDR3 nucleotides: TGTGCCAGTAAAGGACACGAGAACACTGAAGCTTTCTTT.

This chain uses TRBV4-1 with TRBJ1-2; D remains unclear. Germline V gives CDR1 MGHRA, CDR2 YSYEKL. Trimming removed 4 bases from V and 6 bases from J, with 12 bases in between. The CDR3 is made up of 13 amino acids. The CDR3 region is CASSPWRGNGYTF. As DNA, the CDR3 is TGCGCCAGCAGCCCCTGGCGAGGGAATGGCTACACCTTC.